These 20 T cell receptor beta chains were all obtained from the same sample, sequenced in a study of blood T cell repertoires in COVID-19. TCRdb's copy holds only in-frame clones and misses some; the assay was immunoSEQ multiplex PCR. This sample carries over 250,000 clones, 85% of them seen once, and the ten largest clones take about 14%. The sequencing sample was made of peripheral blood. All receptors come from a human donor in a cohort sampled during active COVID-19.

J is TRBJ1-6 and V is TRBV12-3 or TRBV12-4; 7 bases match TRBD1. V trimming: 11 bases; J trimming: 6 bases; junction bases outside the gene matches: 4. CDR3 length: 12 amino acids. CDR3 in amino acids: CASGTANSPLHF. The DNA for the CDR3 is TGTGCCTCAGGGACAGCTAATTCACCCCTCCACTTT.

The chain couples TRBV15 to TRBJ2-1, with 9 bases lining up with TRBD2. Losses at the gene ends were 3 bases for V and 9 bases for J; bases not matched to a gene: 18. CDR1 is LNHNV and CDR2 is YYDKDF in the germline V gene (reference sequence). The CDR3 sequence is 18 residues long. Here the CDR3 DNA reads TGTGCCACCAGCAGGGGGGGGAGTAGCGGGAGTTTAGCAGGTGAGCAGTTCTTC. This translates into CATSRGGSSGSLAGEQFF.

Remarks on this clone: Additional DNA sequences in this sample encode the identical CDR3. This chain connects TRBV7-3 to TRBJ2-1; a weak D match, TRBD2 (6 bases). The length of the CDR3 is 14 residues. The V gene's germline CDR1 is SGHTA and CDR2 FQGTGA. Trimming cost V 3 bases and J 1 base, with 7 bases left between them. CDR3 loop: CASSFGGSYNEQFF. CDR3 sequence (DNA): TGTGCCAGCAGCTTCGGGGGTTCCTACAATGAGCAGTTCTTC.

CDR3 bases: TGTGCCAGCAGCTTGCAGGGCATGAACACTGAAGCTTTCTTT. Its translation is CASSLQGMNTEAFF. The J gene is TRBJ1-1, the V gene TRBV5-4; the D gene is possibly TRBD1 (5 bases). Trimming left V 1 base short and J 0 bases short, with 7 bases between. Germline V gives CDR1 SGHNT, CDR2 YYREEE (reference sequence). This CDR3 is 14 amino acids long.

The V call is TRBV15, the J call TRBJ2-3, with 9 bases aligning to TRBD2. Trimming cost V 2 bases and J 4 bases; bases outside gene matches: 7. CDR3 length: 16 amino acids. The germline gives CDR1 LNHNV, CDR2 YYDKDF (reference sequence). The CDR3 loop is CATSRLSGSGADTQYF. The CDR3 DNA reads as TGTGCCACCAGCAGACTTAGCGGGAGTGGCGCAGATACGCAGTATTTT.

This clone was recorded only once. V and J are TRBV5-1 and TRBJ2-1; 14 bases map to TRBD2. Trimming at V came to 1 base and at J to 7 bases, leaving 4 bases not matched to a gene. Germline CDR1 reads SGHRS; CDR2 reads YFSETQ. The CDR3 spans 16 residues. CDR3 coding DNA: TGCGCCAGCAGCTTGAGGGGACTAGCGGGAGTAAATGAGCAGTTCTTC. Translated: CASSLRGLAGVNEQFF.

The gene calls are TRBV9 and TRBJ1-5; maybe TRBD1 (5 bases). The germline V gene encodes CDR1 SGDLS and CDR2 YYNGEE. This CDR3 contains 13 residues. With 0 bases removed from V and 7 bases from J, the gap between germline ends came to 8 bases. The CDR3 here is CASSVGEGQPQHF. Written as DNA, the CDR3 is TGTGCCAGCAGCGTAGGGGAGGGGCAGCCCCAGCATTTT.

The genes are TRBV7-9 and TRBJ2-1; possible D gene TRBD1, 6 bases. This CDR3 has 12 residues. Trimming stripped 5 bases from V and 8 bases from J, with 10 bases between. Germline lookup yields CDR1 SEHNR and CDR2 FQNEAQ (reference sequence). This chain's CDR3 is CASSPQGDEQFF. The CDR3 DNA follows: TGTGCCAGCAGCCCACAGGGAGATGAGCAGTTCTTC.

CDR3 DNA: TGTGCCAGCAGCGTAGGGGGGGTGGGTCAGCCCCAGCATTTT. Its protein is CASSVGGVGQPQHF. The chain joins TRBV9 to TRBJ1-5, with D perhaps TRBD1 (5 bases). The germline gives CDR1 SGDLS, CDR2 YYNGEE. This CDR3 comprises 14 residues. Between the trimmed V and J ends, which lost 0 bases and 6 bases, there was a span of 10 bases.

The gene calls are TRBV7-2 and TRBJ1-3; D possibly corresponds to TRBD1 (5 bases). CDR3 length: 14 amino acids. Germline lookup yields CDR1 SGHTA and CDR2 FQGNSA. Trimming took off 3 bases at V and 3 bases at J, with 9 bases between the two ends. CDR3 nucleotide sequence: TGTGCCAGCAGCTTTGACAGACGTGGAAACACCATATATTTT. Protein sequence: CASSFDRRGNTIYF.

The CDR3 spells CASKGPGQYSGANVLTF. The DNA of the CDR3 is TGTGCCAGCAAAGGACCGGGACAGTACTCTGGGGCCAACGTCCTGACTTTC. The rearrangement links TRBV21-1 to TRBJ2-6; the DNA was not compared with TRBD1, the D call given in the table. TRBV21-1 is a pseudogene locus. The CDR3 length is 17 residues.

The CDR3: CASSSTAGPYEQYF. The CDR3, as DNA: TGTGCCAGCAGCTCCACAGCGGGACCCTACGAGCAGTACTTC. V usage is TRBV9 and J usage is TRBJ2-7; 7 bases align to TRBD2. The V and J ends lost 4 bases and 2 bases, in that order; junction bases with no gene match: 6. CDR3 length: 14 amino acids. The germline gives CDR1 SGDLS, CDR2 YYNGEE.

The CDR3 loop reads CASSYGAALNTEAFF. For the CDR3, the DNA is TGTGCCAGCAGTTACGGGGCAGCATTGAACACTGAAGCTTTCTTT. The V gene is TRBV6-5, the J gene TRBJ1-1, with D possibly matching TRBD1 (5 bases). This CDR3 spans 15 amino acids. Germline V gene sequence: CDR1 MNHEY, CDR2 SVGAGI. The V gene lost 2 bases and the J gene lost 0 bases, with 10 bases spanning the gap.

V and J are TRBV4-1 and TRBJ2-1; a possible D gene is TRBD2 (6 bases). Germline V gene sequence: CDR1 MGHRA, CDR2 YSYEKL. The CDR3 contains 16 residues. Trimming left V 4 bases short and J 9 bases short, with 22 bases between. The CDR3 sequence: CASSPQAGGSLSEQFF. The CDR3 coding sequence is TGCGCCAGCAGCCCCCAAGCGGGCGGTTCGCTCAGTGAGCAGTTCTTC.

J is TRBJ2-3 and V is TRBV3-1 (or the pseudogene TRBV3-2), with 12 bases that match TRBD2. Germline CDR1 and CDR2: LGHDT and YNNKEL (reference sequence). V gave up 8 bases and J gave up 4 bases; unmatched junction bases: 16. This CDR3 has 18 amino acids. CDR3 sequence reads: CASGKGRTSGVGADTQYF. DNA for the CDR3: TGTGCCAGCGGCAAGGGCAGGACTAGCGGGGTGGGGGCAGATACGCAGTATTTT.

The rearrangement joins TRBV19 to TRBJ1-3; D may be TRBD1 (6 bases). This CDR3 comprises 13 residues. V lost 8 bases and J lost 4, with 12 bases in between. The germline gives CDR1 LNHDA, CDR2 SQIVND (reference sequence). CDR3 loop: CASERQAGNTIYF. CDR3 DNA: TGTGCCAGTGAACGACAGGCGGGAAACACCATATATTTT.

The chain carries TRBV7-2 and TRBJ1-5; 9 nucleotides line up with TRBD1. V trimming: 5 bases; J trimming: 4 bases; junction bases outside the gene matches: 9. The length of the CDR3 is 16 residues. The germline CDR1 and CDR2 sequences are SGHTA and FQGNSA. Written as DNA, the CDR3 is TGTGCCAGCAGCAGTCTGGACAGGGGTTGGAATCAGCCCCAGCATTTT. Residues: CASSSLDRGWNQPQHF.

This rearrangement joins TRBV5-4 to TRBJ1-2; 7 nucleotides align to TRBD1. The CDR3 loop spans 16 amino acids. V shed 4 bases, J shed 4 bases, and the junction held 13 bases outside the gene matches. The V gene's germline CDR1 is SGHNT and CDR2 YYREEE (reference sequence). Here the CDR3 reads CASSRSNMGDSYGYTF. CDR3 in DNA: TGTGCCAGCAGCCGCAGTAACATGGGGGACAGCTATGGCTACACCTTC.

The chain carries TRBV19 and TRBJ1-1; no firm D call. Deletions cut 6 bases from V and 1 base from J, with 6 bases between. Germline CDR1 reads LNHDA; CDR2 reads SQIVND (reference sequence). The CDR3 has 12 amino acids. CDR3 loop: CASRAANTEAFF. As DNA, the CDR3 is TGTGCCAGTAGGGCCGCGAACACTGAAGCTTTCTTT.

The chain employs TRBV5-1 and TRBJ2-3, with TRBD1 matching 9 bases. V lost 2 bases, J lost 0 bases, and 1 base stayed unmatched. Germline V CDR1 and CDR2: SGHRS, YFSETQ. The CDR3 has 15 residues. The CDR3 loop reads CASSFGTGSTDTQYF. DNA of the CDR3: TGCGCCAGCAGCTTCGGGACAGGGAGCACAGATACGCAGTATTTT.